This TCR beta chain was recorded in a study of blood T cell repertoires in COVID-19. The wider study: The United States, Italy and Spain supplied acute and convalescent COVID-19 samples. PBMCs, B-cell-depleted T cells, or T cells were the source of the cDNA or gDNA that made up the material.

This clone came up once. Germline lookup yields CDR1 LNHDA and CDR2 SQIVND (reference sequence). The CDR3 sequence is 15 residues long. V gave up 7 bases and J gave up 8 bases, with 20 bases separating them. Per the study methods: Amplification of reference gene primers was used by the study to estimate nucleated cell counts. TCRdb keeps only in-frame clones here, not all; method: immunoSEQ multiplex PCR. The V and J calls and clone size come from that table; D and trimming were worked out from the DNA. The sample shows roughly 100,000 clones, roughly 80% of them seen only once. The sequenced sample consisted of peripheral blood. The gene calls are TRBV19 and TRBJ1-4; possible D gene TRBD1, 6 bases. The clonotype originates from a woman aged 55-75 years with acute or convalescent COVID-19. The CDR3 here is CASTNLGRGEEKLFF. The CDR3 DNA reads TGTGCCAGTACAAATTTGGGCAGGGGAGAAGAAAAACTGTTTTTT.